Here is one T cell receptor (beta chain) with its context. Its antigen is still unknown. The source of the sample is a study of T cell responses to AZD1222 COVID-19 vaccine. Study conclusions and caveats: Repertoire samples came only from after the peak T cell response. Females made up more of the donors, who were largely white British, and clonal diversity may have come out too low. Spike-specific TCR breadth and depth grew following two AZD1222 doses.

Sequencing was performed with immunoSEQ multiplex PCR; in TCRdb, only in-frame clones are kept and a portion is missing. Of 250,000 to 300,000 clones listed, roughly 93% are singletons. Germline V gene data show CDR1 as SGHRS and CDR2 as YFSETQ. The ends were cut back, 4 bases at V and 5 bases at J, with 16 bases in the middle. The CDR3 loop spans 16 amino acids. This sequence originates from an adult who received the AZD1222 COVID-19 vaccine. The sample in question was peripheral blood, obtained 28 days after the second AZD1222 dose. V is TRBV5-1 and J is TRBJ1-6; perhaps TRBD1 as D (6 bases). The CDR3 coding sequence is TGCGCCAGCAGCCTAGTATCGGGGGCCAATAATTCACCCCTCCACTTT. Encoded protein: CASSLVSGANNSPLHF.